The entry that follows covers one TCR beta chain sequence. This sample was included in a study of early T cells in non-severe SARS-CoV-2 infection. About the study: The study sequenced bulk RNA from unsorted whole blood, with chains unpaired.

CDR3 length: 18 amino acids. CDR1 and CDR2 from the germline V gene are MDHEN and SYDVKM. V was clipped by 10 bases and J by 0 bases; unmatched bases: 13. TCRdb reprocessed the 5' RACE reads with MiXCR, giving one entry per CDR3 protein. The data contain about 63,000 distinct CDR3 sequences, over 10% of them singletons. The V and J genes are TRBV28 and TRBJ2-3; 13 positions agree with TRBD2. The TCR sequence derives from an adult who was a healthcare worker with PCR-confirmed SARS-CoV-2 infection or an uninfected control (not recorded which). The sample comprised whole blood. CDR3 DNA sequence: TGTGCCATCGCGGGACTAGCGGGGACGGATGGCAGCACAGATACGCAGTATTTT. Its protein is CAIAGLAGTDGSTDTQYF.